This is a list of T cell receptor beta chains from one sample in a study of CD8+CD57+ T cells in acquired aplastic anemia. TCRdb used MiXCR to reprocess the reads, holding one entry per CDR3 protein. Of under 200,000 distinct CDR3 sequences listed, over 70% were seen once; the top ten hold roughly half. Sequencing was carried out using sorted CD4+, CD8+, or CD8+CD57+ T cells (not recorded which) from PBMCs. These receptors originate from a human donor with aplastic anemia. The conserved cysteine and the conserved F or W are not part of the CDR3 here. A D gene is named only where the DNA matches it firmly. Clone sizes are given selectively: once, few, many, or a class where the clone is expanded.

abundance,j_gene,v_gene,d_gene,CDR3aa
NA,TRBJ2-5,TRBV10-3,TRBD1,AISESRGTGPNQEAQY
few,TRBJ2-5,TRBV20-1,TRBD2,SARKRGGRETQY
NA,TRBJ2-2,TRBV20-1,NA,SARPPRTGNTGELF
NA,TRBJ2-7,TRBV6-1,TRBD2,ASSGTSGAGEQY
few,TRBJ2-1,TRBV29-1,TRBD2,SVGQVGGTSSQF
NA,TRBJ2-7,TRBV11-2,NA,ASSEVGGLAFYEQY
NA,TRBJ2-7,TRBV10-3,NA,AISEVSSYEQY
NA,TRBJ1-2,TRBV5-4,NA,ASSIVPNGDGYT
NA,TRBJ1-1,TRBV5-8,NA,ASSVVTGRGAEAF
NA,TRBJ2-2,TRBV7-9,TRBD2,ASSLSTGTSGELF
NA,TRBJ2-7,TRBV7-9,TRBD2,ASSPPGLAVYEQY
NA,TRBJ1-2,TRBV11-2,TRBD1,ASSLRGPGYT
NA,TRBJ1-2,TRBV20-1,NA,SANMGYNYGYT
NA,TRBJ2-7,TRBV7-8,NA,ASSPGRDRQY